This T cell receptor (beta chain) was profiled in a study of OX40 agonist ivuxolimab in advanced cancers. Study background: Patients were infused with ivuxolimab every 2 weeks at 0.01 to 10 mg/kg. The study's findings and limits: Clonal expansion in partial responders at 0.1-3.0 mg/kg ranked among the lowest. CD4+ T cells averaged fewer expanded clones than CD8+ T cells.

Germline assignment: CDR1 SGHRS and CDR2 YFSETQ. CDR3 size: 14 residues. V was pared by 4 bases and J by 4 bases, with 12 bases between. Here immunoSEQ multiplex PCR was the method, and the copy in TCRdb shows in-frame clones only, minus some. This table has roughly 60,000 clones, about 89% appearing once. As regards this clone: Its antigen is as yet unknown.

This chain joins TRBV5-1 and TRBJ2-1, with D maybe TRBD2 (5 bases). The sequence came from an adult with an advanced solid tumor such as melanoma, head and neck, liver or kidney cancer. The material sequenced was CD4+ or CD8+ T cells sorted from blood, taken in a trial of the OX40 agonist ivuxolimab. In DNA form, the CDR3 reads TGCGCCAGCAGCCCCACCGGGATATACAATGAGCAGTTCTTC. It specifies CASSPTGIYNEQFF.